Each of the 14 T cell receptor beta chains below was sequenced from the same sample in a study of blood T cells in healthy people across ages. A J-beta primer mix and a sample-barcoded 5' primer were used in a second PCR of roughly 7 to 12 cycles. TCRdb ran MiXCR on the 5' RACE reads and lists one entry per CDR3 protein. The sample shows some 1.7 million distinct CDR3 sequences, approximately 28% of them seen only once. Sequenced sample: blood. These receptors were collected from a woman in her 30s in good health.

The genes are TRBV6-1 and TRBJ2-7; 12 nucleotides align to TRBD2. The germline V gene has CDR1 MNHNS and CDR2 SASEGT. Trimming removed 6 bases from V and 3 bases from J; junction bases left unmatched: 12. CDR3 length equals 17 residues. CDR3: CASSRSGLAGWFYEQYF. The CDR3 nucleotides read TGTGCCAGCAGCAGAAGCGGACTAGCGGGATGGTTCTACGAGCAGTACTTC.

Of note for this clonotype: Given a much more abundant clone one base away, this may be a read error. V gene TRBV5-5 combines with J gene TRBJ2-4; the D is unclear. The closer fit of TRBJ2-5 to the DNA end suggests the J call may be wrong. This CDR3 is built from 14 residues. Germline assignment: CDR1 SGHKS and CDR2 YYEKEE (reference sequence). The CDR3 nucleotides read TGTGCCAGCAGCTGGCACCAAACGGCGGAGACCCAGTACTTC. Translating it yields CASSWHQTAETQYF.

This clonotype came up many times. CDR3 loop: CSVASGGGNEQFF. The CDR3 DNA sequence: TGCAGCGTGGCTAGCGGGGGAGGTAATGAGCAGTTCTTC. The J gene is TRBJ2-1, the V gene TRBV29-1; 10 nucleotides match TRBD2. Germline values: CDR1 SQVTM, CDR2 ANQGSEA. The CDR3 consists of 13 residues. V shed 6 bases and J 7 bases; nucleotides not matched to a gene: 6.

The CDR3 sequence: CASSLGAIITEQYF. CDR3 DNA sequence: TGTGCCAGCAGCTTGGGGGCGATCATTACCGAGCAGTACTTC. The V gene is TRBV5-6, the J gene TRBJ2-4; no clear D gene. The DNA end is a closer match to TRBJ2-7, so the J assignment may be wrong. Germline V CDR1 and CDR2: SGHDT, YYEEEE. This CDR3 is built from 14 residues.

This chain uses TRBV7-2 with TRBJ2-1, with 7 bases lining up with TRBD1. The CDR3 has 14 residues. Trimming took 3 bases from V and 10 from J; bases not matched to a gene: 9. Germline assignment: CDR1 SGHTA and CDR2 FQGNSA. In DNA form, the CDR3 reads TGTGCCAGCAGCTTCCCGACAGGGCGTATAGAGCAGTTCTTC. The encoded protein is CASSFPTGRIEQFF.

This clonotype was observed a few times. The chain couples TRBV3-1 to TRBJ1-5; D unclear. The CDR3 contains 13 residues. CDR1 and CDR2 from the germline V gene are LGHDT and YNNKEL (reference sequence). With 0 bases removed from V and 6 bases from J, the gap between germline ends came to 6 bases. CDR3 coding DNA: TGTGCCAGCAGCCAAGAACGCTTTCAGCCCCAGCATTTT. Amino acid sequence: CASSQERFQPQHF.

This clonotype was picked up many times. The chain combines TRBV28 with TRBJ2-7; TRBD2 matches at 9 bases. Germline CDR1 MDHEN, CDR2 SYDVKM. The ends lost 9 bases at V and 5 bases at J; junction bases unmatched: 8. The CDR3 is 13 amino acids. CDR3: CASARGGPNEQYF. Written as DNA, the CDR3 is TGTGCCAGTGCGCGGGGGGGGCCGAACGAGCAGTACTTC.

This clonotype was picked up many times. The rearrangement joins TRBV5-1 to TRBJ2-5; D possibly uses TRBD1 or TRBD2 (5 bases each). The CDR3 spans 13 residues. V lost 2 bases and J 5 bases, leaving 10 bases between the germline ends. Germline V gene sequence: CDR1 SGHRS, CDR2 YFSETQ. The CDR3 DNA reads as TGCGCCAGCAGCTTCGGGGCTCTGGAGACCCAGTACTTC. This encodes CASSFGALETQYF.

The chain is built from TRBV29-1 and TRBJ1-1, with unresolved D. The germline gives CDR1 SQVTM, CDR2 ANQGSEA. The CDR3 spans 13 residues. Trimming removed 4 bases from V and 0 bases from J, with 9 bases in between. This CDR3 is CSVGMAVNTEAFF. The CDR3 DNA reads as TGCAGCGTTGGGATGGCAGTGAACACTGAAGCTTTCTTT.

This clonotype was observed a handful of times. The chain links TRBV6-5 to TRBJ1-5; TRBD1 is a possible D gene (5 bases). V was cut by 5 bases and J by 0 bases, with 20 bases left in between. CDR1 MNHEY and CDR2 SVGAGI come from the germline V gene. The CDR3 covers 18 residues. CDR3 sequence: CASSHMAGPDYSNQPQHF. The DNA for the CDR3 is TGTGCCAGCAGTCACATGGCAGGGCCGGATTATAGCAATCAGCCCCAGCATTTT.

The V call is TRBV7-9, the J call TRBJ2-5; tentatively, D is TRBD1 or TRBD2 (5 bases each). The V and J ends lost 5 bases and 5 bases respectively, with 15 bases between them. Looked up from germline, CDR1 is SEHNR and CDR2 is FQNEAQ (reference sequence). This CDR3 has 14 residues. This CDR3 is CASSPREGRETQYF. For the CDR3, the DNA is TGTGCCAGCAGCCCAAGAGAGGGACGGGAGACCCAGTACTTC.

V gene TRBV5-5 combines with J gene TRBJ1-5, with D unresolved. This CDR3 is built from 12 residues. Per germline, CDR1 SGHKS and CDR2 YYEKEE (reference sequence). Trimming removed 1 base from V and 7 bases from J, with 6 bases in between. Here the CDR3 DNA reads TGTGCCAGCAGCTTGAATGACCAGCCCCAGCATTTT. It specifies CASSLNDQPQHF.

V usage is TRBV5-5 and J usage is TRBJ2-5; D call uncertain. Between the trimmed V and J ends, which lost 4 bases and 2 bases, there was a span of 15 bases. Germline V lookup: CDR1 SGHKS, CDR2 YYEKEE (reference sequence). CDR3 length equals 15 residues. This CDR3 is CASSLDMGWQETQYF. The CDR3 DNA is TGTGCCAGCAGCCTTGATATGGGGTGGCAAGAGACCCAGTACTTC. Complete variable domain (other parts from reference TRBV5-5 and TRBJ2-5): DAGVTQSPTHLIKTRGQQVTLRCSPISGHKSVSWYQQVLGQGPQFIFQYYEKEERGRGNFPDRFSARQFPNYSSELNVNALLLGDSALYLCASSLDMGWQETQYFGPGTRLLVL.

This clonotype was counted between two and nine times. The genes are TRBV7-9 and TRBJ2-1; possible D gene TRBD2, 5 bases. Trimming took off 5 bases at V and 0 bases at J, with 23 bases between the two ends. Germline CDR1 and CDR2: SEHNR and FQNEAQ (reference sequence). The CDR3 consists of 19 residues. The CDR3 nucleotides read TGTGCCAGCAGCCCTCGCCGCGGCGGGCCCCTAAGCTCCTACAATGAGCAGTTCTTC. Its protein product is CASSPRRGGPLSSYNEQFF.